Given below is one TCR beta chain in context. Its target is not known. With 60 Vbeta and 13 Jbeta primers, the PCR was carried out. Clones were sequenced by immunoSEQ multiplex PCR, and TCRdb holds only the in-frame ones, with some missing. The table includes 150,000 to 200,000 clones, 70% to 90% detected once. This sample was included in a study of cytomegalovirus exposure and HLA in healthy donors. Study-level points and caveats: The authors later found HLA-associated TCR beta chains more clonally expanded than equally common others. There were 150 or so TCR beta chains listed as cytomegalovirus-associated.

This clonotype was sampled from a man younger than 30 in good health and CMV-seropositive. Specimen: PBMCs.

Written as DNA, the CDR3 is TGTGCCAGCAGCGAGGGGGTTGCTCAGCCCCAGCATTTT. Encoded protein: CASSEGVAQPQHF. J is TRBJ1-5 and V is TRBV5-4, with D maybe TRBD1 (6 bases). Germline CDR1 is SGHNT and CDR2 is YYREEE (reference sequence). The CDR3 runs to 13 residues. Trimming shortened V by 4 bases and J by 6 bases, and 11 bases separated the two germline ends.